This T cell receptor (beta chain) derives from a study of shared clonotypes between healthy human individuals. On the study more broadly: Ranging from 18 to 49 in age, donors were two women and a few men. Study results and caveats: The donor pool, a small one, limited the genetic and exposure-history diversity represented.

For this clone: No antigen is known for it.

The unsorted PBMC replicate PCRs were performed with about 280 ng DNA, 25,000 to 30,000 T cell genomes. Method: immunoSEQ multiplex PCR; TCRdb's copy keeps in-frame clones and lacks some. The repertoire includes some 510,000 clones, 60% to 85% of them detected once, and around 13% sits in the top ten. Participating donors were healthy, HIV-negative adults free of recent acute infections or vaccinations. Sequenced material: PBMCs. The receptor comes from a woman aged 40 to 50 in good health. Some clones in this sample may be carry-over from other donors' samples.

The CDR3 nucleotides read TGTGCCACCAGCAAAGGGGACGCCGGGGGCCGTTTTAGCAATGAGCAGTTCTTC. Translation: CATSKGDAGGRFSNEQFF. The chain combines TRBV15 with TRBJ2-1; the D gene could be TRBD1 or TRBD2 (6 bases each). The V end lost 4 bases, the J end lost 6 bases, and 25 bases lay between the germline ends. From germline, CDR1 is LNHNV and CDR2 YYDKDF (reference sequence). The CDR3 has 18 amino acids.